A single TCR beta chain is shown here with its context. Trimming cost V 2 bases and J 3 bases, with 5 bases left between them. Per the germline V gene, CDR1 is MDHEN and CDR2 is SYDVKM. The CDR3 covers 12 residues. These data are taken from a study of CD8 T cells in Susac syndrome. CD8+ and CD4+ T cells taken from blood had their TCR beta sequenced. Reverse transcription used roughly 0.5 to 1 ug RNA and random hexamers. The amplification used immunoSEQ multiplex PCR on TCR beta CDR3; it spanned 54 Vbeta and 13 Jbeta. TCRdb independently ran MiXCR on the immunoSEQ multiplex PCR reads; one entry per CDR3 protein. The sample lists about 130,000 distinct CDR3 sequences, about 95% seen once, with more than 0.1% in the top ten.

The sequenced sample was CD4+ T cells from PBMCs. V gene TRBV28 combines with J gene TRBJ2-7; D not certain. The TCR sequence derives from a human donor in good health. The CDR3 DNA reads as TGTGCCAGCAGTTTAGGGATCTACGAGCAGTACTTC. Translated: CASSLGIYEQYF.